A selection of T cell receptor beta chains follows, all from one sample in a study of PD-L1 blockade in urothelial cancer. Clones were read by immunoSEQ multiplex PCR, and TCRdb kept only the in-frame ones, dropping some. The table shows 100,000 to 150,000 clones, with roughly 82% occurring only once. Sequencing was performed on PBMCs, taken around atezolizumab (anti-PD-L1) treatment. The receptors originated from a man aged 45-65 years with urothelial cancer. Each CDR3 is given with its conserved first and last residue. The D gene is left open where the match is weak. Clone size is given for some rows only: seen once, a few or many times, or a class if the clone is expanded.

j_gene | abundance | len | v_gene | d_gene | CDR3aa | CDR3nt
TRBJ2-3 | - | 15 | TRBV19 | TRBD1 | CASSIQTGYPDTQYF | TGTGCCAGTAGTATTCAGACAGGGTACCCAGATACGCAGTATTTT
TRBJ2-2 | - | 15 | TRBV7-9 | TRBD1 | CASSQGQANTGELFF | TGTGCCAGCAGCCAGGGACAGGCGAACACCGGGGAGCTGTTTTTT
TRBJ2-2 | few | 13 | TRBV7-3 | TRBD2 | CASSLGGAGELFF | TGTGCCAGCAGCTTAGGGGGGGCCGGGGAGCTGTTTTTT
TRBJ2-7 | few | 16 | TRBV11-2 | TRBD1 | CACKIGQALTPGEQYF | TGTGCCTGTAAGATAGGACAGGCCCTTACTCCTGGCGAGCAGTACTTC
TRBJ2-7 | once | 16 | TRBV7-3 | - | CASSLGTTGVLGEQYF | TGTGCCAGCAGCTTAGGTACGACAGGCGTTTTAGGGGAGCAGTACTTC
TRBJ1-6 | once | 18 | TRBV9 | TRBD1 | CASSDDGQGLSYNSPLHF | TGTGCCAGCAGCGACGATGGACAGGGGTTATCCTATAATTCACCCCTCCACTTT
TRBJ2-7 | few | 15 | TRBV7-8 | TRBD2 | CASSLTAGVQYEQYF | TGTGCCAGCAGTCTCACAGCGGGAGTTCAGTACGAGCAGTACTTC
TRBJ2-1 | - | 13 | TRBV4-2 | - | CASSQATDNEQFF | TGTGCCAGCAGCCAAGCTACAGACAATGAGCAGTTCTTC
TRBJ2-7 | few | 16 | TRBV7-9 | TRBD2 | CASSSHPGGVTYEQYF | TGTGCCAGCAGCTCCCATCCCGGGGGGGTTACCTACGAGCAGTACTTC
TRBJ1-1 | - | 12 | TRBV6-1 | - | CASSESGSEAFF | TGTGCCAGCAGTGAATCGGGTTCTGAAGCTTTCTTT
TRBJ2-7 | - | 13 | TRBV10-3 | TRBD1 | CAVMGTGGHEQYF | TGTGCCGTCATGGGGACAGGGGGACACGAGCAGTACTTC